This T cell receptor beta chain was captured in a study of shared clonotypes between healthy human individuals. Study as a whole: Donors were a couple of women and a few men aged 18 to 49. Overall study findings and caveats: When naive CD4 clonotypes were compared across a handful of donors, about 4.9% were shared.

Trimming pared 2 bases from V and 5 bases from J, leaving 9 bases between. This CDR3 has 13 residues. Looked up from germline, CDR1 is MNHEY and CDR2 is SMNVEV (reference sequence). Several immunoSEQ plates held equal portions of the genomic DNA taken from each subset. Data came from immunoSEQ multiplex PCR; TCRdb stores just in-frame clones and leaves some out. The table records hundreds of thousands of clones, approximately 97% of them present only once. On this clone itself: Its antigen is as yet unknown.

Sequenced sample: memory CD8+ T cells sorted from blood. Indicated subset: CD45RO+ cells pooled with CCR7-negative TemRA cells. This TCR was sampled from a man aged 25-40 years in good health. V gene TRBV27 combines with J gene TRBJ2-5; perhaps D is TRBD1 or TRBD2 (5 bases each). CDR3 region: CASSLRDGETQYF. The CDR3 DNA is TGTGCCAGCAGTTTAAGGGACGGGGAGACCCAGTACTTC.